The TCR beta chain under discussion was sequenced for a study of blood T cell repertoires in COVID-19 (dated by TCRdb to about 2020). With respect to the entire study: Samples from collaborators originated in the United States, Italy and Spain and spanned both the acute and convalescent phases of COVID-19. The material from the prospective study consisted of cDNA or gDNA derived from T cells, B-cell-depleted T cells, or PBMCs. Subjects who had been exposed to COVID-19, were actively infected with it, or had recovered from it provided the deeply sampled blood TCRbeta repertoires that made up the dataset. The repertoires were released in a freely available public database meant as a resource for research on the immune response to SARS-CoV-2. The samples were drawn from two sources: the first 160 participants of the ongoing ImmuneRACE study, and some 1,300 subjects contributed by 6 global collaborators. The sample metadata nearly always contained a de-identified subject ID, COVID-19 status, age in years and sex. Where available, HLA class I and class II types were obtained from metadata supplied by the sample provider rather than from assay-based typing.

The immunoSEQ Assay, a bias-controlled multiplex PCR, was used to amplify TCRbeta CDR3 regions from genomic DNA. The paper's data handling went like this. The number of nucleated cells in each sample was estimated from the amplification of reference gene primers within the assay. To quantify the absolute abundance of each unique TCRbeta CDR3 rearrangement, sequence reads were collapsed and filtered. For each sample, productive Simpson clonality was calculated as the square root of Simpson's diversity index across productive rearrangements. Not all clones reach the TCRdb copy of this immuneACCESS table, which keeps in-frame sequences only. Checked studies attribute under half of the gap to unresolved V genes and leave the rest unexplained. Clone size and V and J calls were adopted from that table, with D and trimming inferred from the DNA. Here the sample has over 130,000 clones; 76% occur a single time. The ten most abundant clones make up 3.5% to 5% of the sample.

Findings and caveats that apply to the study as a whole: The amount of clinical and demographic metadata varied by source and participant and was provided uncurated.

For this clone: This receptor's antigen is unknown. Base quality data are lacking; no much larger clone is found one base away.

Each collaborating institution followed its own protocols to collect whole blood in K2EDTA tubes. For TCRbeta analysis, collaborators shipped samples in one of three forms: frozen whole blood, isolated PBMCs, or DNA extracted from either of those sample types. The source of this sequence is a woman older than 75 with active or convalescent COVID-19. Sequencing was performed on peripheral blood.

The DNA sequence is TGTGCCAGCAGCTTCGGGACAGTCTCGCCACCCCTCCACTTT. Protein translation: CASSFGTVSPPLHF. The rearrangement joined TRBV13 to TRBJ1-6; TRBD1 aligns with 7 central bases. The germline V end is reduced by 3 bases and the J end by 11 bases; junction bases left unmatched: 7. There are 14 amino acids in the CDR3, from cysteine to phenylalanine inclusive. Only CDR3 DNA remains: 42 bases, in frame from the first base. CDR1 and CDR2 are read off the germline V gene (reference sequence) as PRHDT and FYEKMQ.